Listed below are T cell receptor beta chains from one sample, sequenced in a study of CXCR3-negative and CXCR3-positive naive CD8 T cells. TCRdb reprocessed the 5' RACE reads, keeping one entry per CDR3 protein, no DNA. Listed are around 160,000 distinct CDR3 sequences; around 0.3% falls within the top ten. Sequencing used naive CXCR3+ CD8+ T cells from blood. The receptor source for this set is a human donor in good health. Some clones in this sample may be carry-over from other donors' samples. Each CDR3 is given with its conserved first and last residue.

TRBV29-1,TRBJ2-2,CSVVGTTGELFF
TRBV29-1,TRBJ2-2,CSVLERGNTGELFF
TRBV5-1,TRBJ2-4,CASSPSPAGNIQYF
TRBV14,TRBJ2-2,CASSPGTSRGSGELFF
TRBV7-9,TRBJ1-4,CASSLTSSYSGGGELFF
TRBV5-5,TRBJ1-1,CASSQTLGEAFF
TRBV10-3,TRBJ2-1,CAISESWLTSGRPNEQFF
TRBV7-3,TRBJ2-7,CASSSQKGSYEQYF
TRBV29-1,TRBJ2-1,CSVEPGGEYEQFF
TRBV13,TRBJ2-1,CASSSSPGLADDNEQFF
TRBV6-5,TRBJ2-7,CASSYSIGQGYEQYF
TRBV5-1,TRBJ2-3,CASTPPGRDTQYF
TRBV27,TRBJ2-2,CASSLYQLGGELFF
TRBV7-9,TRBJ1-2,CASSHEGWTYGYTF
TRBV19,TRBJ1-2,CASSTSTGNGVGYTF
TRBV3-1,TRBJ2-7,CASSQGTGGAYEQYF
TRBV7-9,TRBJ1-1,CASSLPGQGAEAFF
TRBV13,TRBJ1-2,CASSSWDRGLLGYTF
TRBV7-3,TRBJ2-1,CASSLHLSSYNEQFF
TRBV25-1,TRBJ1-2,CAASPGEGYGYTF
TRBV3-1,TRBJ1-6,CASSQNRGPSPLHF
TRBV7-9,TRBJ2-5,CASSHELAPETQYF
TRBV10-1,TRBJ2-4,CASSDRLGAEYF
TRBV5-6,TRBJ1-2,CASSLNGEGNGYTF
TRBV28,TRBJ1-2,CASTLLQQGRGYGYTF
TRBV15,TRBJ2-1,CATTPSGAYNEQFF
TRBV10-3,TRBJ2-7,CAISEGAGPGEQYF
TRBV4-1,TRBJ1-4,CASSPGDRGGEKLFF
TRBV29-1,TRBJ1-3,CSAPGSGNTIYF
TRBV27,TRBJ2-7,CASSLSRHYEQYF
TRBV29-1,TRBJ2-5,CSVEKAGDSQETQYF
TRBV7-2,TRBJ2-3,CASSAPRGGTDTQYF
TRBV29-1,TRBJ1-1,CSVAPRGGVNTEAFF
TRBV6-6,TRBJ2-1,CASSYPTEYLDEQFF
TRBV5-1,TRBJ2-1,CASSSAEDEQFF
TRBV3-1,TRBJ2-1,CASSPDLSHEQFF
TRBV29-1,TRBJ2-5,CSVDGGKGGETQYF
TRBV20-1,TRBJ2-1,CSARDLMSSYNEQFF
TRBV13,TRBJ1-5,CASSLGRYSNQPQHF
TRBV6-5,TRBJ1-2,CASSYSKGFYGYTF
TRBV6-5,TRBJ2-3,CASSPASPDTQYF
TRBV28,TRBJ1-2,CASREGQPNYGYTF
TRBV6-5,TRBJ1-1,CASSRTGENTEAFF
TRBV29-1,TRBJ2-7,CSVDLGYEQYF
TRBV29-1,TRBJ2-1,CSVEGPGTGNNEQFF
TRBV5-1,TRBJ2-7,CASSLGDSAYEQYF
TRBV29-1,TRBJ1-2,CSVRDREDGYTF
TRBV12-3/TRBV12-4,TRBJ1-1,CASSLVGGWKAFF
TRBV30,TRBJ2-7,CAWRGLAENYEQYF
TRBV10-3,TRBJ2-2,CAISEPGTGGTGELFF
TRBV6-2/TRBV6-3,TRBJ2-5,CASSSEWGETQYF
TRBV10-3,TRBJ2-5,CAISESWTGEQETQYF
TRBV29-1,TRBJ2-7,CSVEPGNDEQYF
TRBV3-1,TRBJ2-7,CASSQGLDSKGAYEQYF
TRBV6-4,TRBJ2-2,CASSDRTDTGELFF
TRBV5-1,TRBJ1-2,CASSPGPFNYGYTF
TRBV20-1,TRBJ2-1,CSARTGLEQFF
TRBV3-1,TRBJ2-1,CASSQGGRTQNEQFF
TRBV6-2/TRBV6-3,TRBJ1-5,CASSYGPGGLEPQHF
TRBV23-1,TRBJ2-1,CASSQYSGTGGWSVSYNEQFF